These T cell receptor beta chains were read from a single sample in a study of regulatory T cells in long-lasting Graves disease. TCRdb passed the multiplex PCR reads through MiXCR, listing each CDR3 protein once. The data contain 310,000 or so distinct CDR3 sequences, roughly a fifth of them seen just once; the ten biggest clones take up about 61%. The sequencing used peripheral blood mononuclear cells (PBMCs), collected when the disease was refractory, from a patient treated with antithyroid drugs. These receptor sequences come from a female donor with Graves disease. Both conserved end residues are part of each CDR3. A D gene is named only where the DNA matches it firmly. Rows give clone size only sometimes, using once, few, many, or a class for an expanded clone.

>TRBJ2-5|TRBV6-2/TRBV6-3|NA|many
TGTGCCAGCAGTTATCTCCAAGAGACCCAGTACTTC
CASSYLQETQYF
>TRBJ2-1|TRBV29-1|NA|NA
TGCAGCGTTGAAGAGACTACACGCTCTAGCTATGAGCAGTTCTTC
CSVEETTRSSYEQFF
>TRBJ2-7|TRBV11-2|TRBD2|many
TGTGCCAGCAGCAGACAAGCGGGAGCTCCCCACGAGCAGTACTTC
CASSRQAGAPHEQYF
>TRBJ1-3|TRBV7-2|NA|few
TGTGCCAGCAGCTTAGAATTCTCTGGAAACACCATATATTTT
CASSLEFSGNTIYF
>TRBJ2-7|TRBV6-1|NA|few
TGTGCCAGCAGTAAGGACACTGACGCCTACGAGCAGTACTTC
CASSKDTDAYEQYF
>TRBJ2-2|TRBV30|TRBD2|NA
TGTGCCTGGGGACTAGCGGGGTTCGGGGAGCTGTTTTTT
CAWGLAGFGELFF
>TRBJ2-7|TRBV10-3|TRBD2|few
TGTGCCATCAGTGCCGGACTAGGGCCTTACGAGCAGTACTTC
CAISAGLGPYEQYF
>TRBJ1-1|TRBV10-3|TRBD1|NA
TGTGCCATCAAACCGGGACAGGGACACGAAGCTTTCTTT
CAIKPGQGHEAFF
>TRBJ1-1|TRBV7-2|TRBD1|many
TGTGCCAGCAGCTTAGTGGGGGGACAGTTAACTGAAGCTTTCTTT
CASSLVGGQLTEAFF
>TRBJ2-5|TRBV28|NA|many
TGTGCCAGCGAAGCTACGGGGGAAGAGACCCAGTACTTC
CASEATGEETQYF
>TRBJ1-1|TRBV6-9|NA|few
TGTGCCAGCAGTTACTTGGTCCACACTGAAGCTTTCTTT
CASSYLVHTEAFF
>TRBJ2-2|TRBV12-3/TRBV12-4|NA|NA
TGTGCCAGCAGCGAGGGGTACACCGGGGAGCTGTTTTTT
CASSEGYTGELFF
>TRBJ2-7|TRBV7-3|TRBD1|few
TGTGCCAGCAGCGCCGGGGGGACAGGGGGCTACGAGCAGTACTTC
CASSAGGTGGYEQYF
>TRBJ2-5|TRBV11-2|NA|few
TGTGCCAGCGTCCCGGCTAACGGCGTGTCGGGGGAGCAGTACTTC
CASVPANGVSGEQYF
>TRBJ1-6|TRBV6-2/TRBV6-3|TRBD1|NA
TGTGCCAGCAGTTATAGGACAGGGGGATACAAGGCGAATTCACCCCTCCACTTT
CASSYRTGGYKANSPLHF
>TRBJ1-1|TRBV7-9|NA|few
TGTGCCAGCAGCTTAGTTGGGGTGGAGGCTTTCTTT
CASSLVGVEAFF
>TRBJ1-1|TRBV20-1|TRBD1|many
TGCAGTGCCGTGACAGGGGGTTCGAGTGAAGCTTTCTTT
CSAVTGGSSEAFF
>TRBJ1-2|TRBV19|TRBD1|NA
TGTGCCAGTAGTAGGGACAGCTATGTCTACACCTTC
CASSRDSYVYTF
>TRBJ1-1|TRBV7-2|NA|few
TGTGCCAGCAGCTTAGCGCGATACACTGAAGCTTTCTTT
CASSLARYTEAFF
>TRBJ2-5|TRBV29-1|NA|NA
TGCAGCGTTGAAGTGCACAACACCCAAGAGACCCAGTACTTC
CSVEVHNTQETQYF
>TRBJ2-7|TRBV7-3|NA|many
TGTGCCAGCAGCTCCGAACACCACTACGAGCAGTACTTC
CASSSEHHYEQYF
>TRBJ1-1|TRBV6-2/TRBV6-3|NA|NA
TGTGCCAGCAGTTTAATTCCAGCACTTGGGACTGAAGCTTTCTTT
CASSLIPALGTEAFF
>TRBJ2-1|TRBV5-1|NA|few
TGCGCCAGCAGCCCTGGACTAGTCGACAGGGCGGAGCAGTTCTTC
CASSPGLVDRAEQFF
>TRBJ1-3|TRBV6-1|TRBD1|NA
TGTGCCAGCAGCGAACTCCCTTATCCTGCAGGGGGCGGAAACACCATATATTTT
CASSELPYPAGGGNTIYF
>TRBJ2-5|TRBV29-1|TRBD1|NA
TGCAGCGTTCTCTTTGGGACAGGTCCCGACCAAGAGACCCAGTACTTC
CSVLFGTGPDQETQYF
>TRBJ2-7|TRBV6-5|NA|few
TGTGCCAGCAGTTATTGGGTCGCGCAGGTGTCGGGCGAGCAGTACTTC
CASSYWVAQVSGEQYF
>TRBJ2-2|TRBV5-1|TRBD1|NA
TGCGCCAGCAGCGTGACAGGGTCCGGGGAGCTGTTTTTT
CASSVTGSGELFF
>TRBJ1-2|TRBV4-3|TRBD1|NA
TGCGCCAGCAGCCAAGATCGAGGGGGCATTGGCTACACCTTC
CASSQDRGGIGYTF
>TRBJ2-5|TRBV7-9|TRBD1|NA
TGTGCCAGCAGCCCTGGGACAGTGGGGCGAGAGACCCAGTACTTC
CASSPGTVGRETQYF